This passage covers 30 T cell receptor beta chains from one sample sequenced in a study of blood T cell repertoires in COVID-19. The data were produced by immunoSEQ multiplex PCR, yet TCRdb's version contains in-frame clones alone and is incomplete. The sample includes around 250,000 clones, 70% to 90% of them seen just once. The material sequenced was PBMCs or T cells enriched from blood (not recorded which). Receptor source: a woman in her forties or fifties who had recovered from COVID-19.

The genes are TRBV10-1 and TRBJ1-5; TRBD1 agrees at 8 bases. This CDR3 region has 16 residues. From germline, CDR1 is WNHNN and CDR2 SYGVQD (reference sequence). V was clipped by 2 bases and J by 3 bases; unmatched bases: 6. The DNA of the CDR3 is TGCGCCAGCAGTGAGGCCGACAGGGGACCCAATCAGCCCCAGCATTTT. This gives the protein CASSEADRGPNQPQHF.

The chain carries TRBV28 and TRBJ2-4; 8 nucleotides match TRBD1. The trim removed 10 bases at V and 1 base at J, leaving 12 bases unmatched. This CDR3 is 16 amino acids long. Per the germline V gene, CDR1 is MDHEN and CDR2 is SYDVKM. Here the CDR3 reads CANPDRAFCAKNIQYF. The CDR3 DNA follows: TGTGCCAATCCGGACAGGGCTTTTTGTGCCAAAAACATTCAGTACTTC.

The CDR3 here is CASSESFEGANSYEQYF. The CDR3 DNA reads TGCGCCAGCAGTGAGTCGTTCGAGGGGGCGAACTCCTACGAGCAGTACTTC. This chain connects TRBV10-2 to TRBJ2-7, with 7 positions matching TRBD1. The CDR3 has 17 residues. Germline-derived CDR1 and CDR2 are WSHSY and SAAADI. Trimming took 0 bases from V and 0 from J; bases not matched to a gene: 8.

This clone was seen only a few times. The chain combines TRBV28 with TRBJ2-7; TRBD2 is a possible D gene (6 bases). CDR1 is MDHEN and CDR2 is SYDVKM in the germline V gene. The CDR3 loop spans 15 amino acids. Trimming removed 5 bases from V and 0 bases from J, with 14 bases in between. The CDR3 protein is CASSATSLSSYEQYF. The DNA of the CDR3 is TGTGCCAGCAGTGCGACTAGTTTGAGCTCCTACGAGCAGTACTTC. Full variable domain (remainder filled in from reference TRBV28 and TRBJ2-7): DVKVTQSSRYLVKRTGEKVFLECVQDMDHENMFWYRQDPGLGLRLIYFSYDVKMKEKGDIPEGYSVSREKKERFSLILESASTNQTSMYLCASSATSLSSYEQYFGPGTRLTVT.

This chain connects TRBV19 to TRBJ2-3; 9 nucleotides match TRBD2. The germline gives CDR1 LNHDA, CDR2 SQIVND (reference sequence). The V and J ends lost 4 bases and 6 bases, in that order; junction bases with no gene match: 8. The CDR3 totals 15 residues. The CDR3 sequence is CASSTSGITGDTQYF. The CDR3 region has the DNA TGTGCCAGTAGTACTAGCGGGATAACGGGGGATACGCAGTATTTT.

The chain uses TRBV11-2 and TRBJ2-3, with a possible D match to TRBD2 (5 bases). Trimming took off 7 bases at V and 0 bases at J, with 17 bases between the two ends. CDR3 length: 16 amino acids. Germline V lookup: CDR1 SGHAT, CDR2 FQNNGV. The CDR3 loop reads CASKPRLGESTDTQYF. The CDR3 coding sequence is TGTGCCAGCAAACCCAGGCTCGGGGAGAGCACAGATACGCAGTATTTT.

The chain uses TRBV28 and TRBJ1-1; 7 bases are shared with TRBD1. V trimming: 4 bases; J trimming: 0 bases; junction bases outside the gene matches: 2. CDR1 is MDHEN and CDR2 is SYDVKM in the germline V gene. This CDR3 has 14 amino acids. CDR3 sequence (DNA): TGTGCCAGCAGTTCGACAGGGTTGAACACTGAAGCTTTCTTT. It codes for CASSSTGLNTEAFF.

CDR3 coding DNA: TGTGTCACAAGCGGGAACCCCTACAATGAGCAGTTCTTC. This encodes CVTSGNPYNEQFF. The chain is built from TRBV28 and TRBJ2-1, with 7 bases lining up with TRBD2. The CDR3 spans 13 residues. Germline loops: CDR1 MDHEN, CDR2 SYDVKM.

The rearrangement uses TRBV3-1 (or the pseudogene TRBV3-2) and TRBJ2-1, with 9 bases aligning to TRBD2. V was pared by 3 bases and J by 5 bases, with 5 bases of the junction left unmatched. There are 15 residues in the CDR3. Looked up from germline, CDR1 is LGHDT and CDR2 is YNNKEL (reference sequence). For the CDR3, the DNA is TGTGCCAGCAGCCAGGGGCTAGCGGGAAACAATGAGCAGTTCTTC. Translated, it gives CASSQGLAGNNEQFF.

The V call is TRBV19, the J call TRBJ2-1; possibly TRBD2 for D (6 bases). Germline-derived CDR1 and CDR2 are LNHDA and SQIVND (reference sequence). This CDR3 has 14 residues. Trimming shortened V by 5 bases and J by 6 bases, and 14 bases separated the two germline ends. This CDR3 is CASSAGRPINEQFF. The CDR3 DNA follows: TGTGCCAGTAGTGCGGGGCGACCTATCAATGAGCAGTTCTTC.

The rearrangement links TRBV5-4 to TRBJ2-7; perhaps TRBD1 as D (5 bases). Trimming took off 3 bases at V and 3 bases at J, with 13 bases between the two ends. From germline, CDR1 is SGHNT and CDR2 YYREEE (reference sequence). CDR3 length: 14 residues. The CDR3 DNA follows: TGTGCCAGCAGCTACCGAGGACACCTCTACGAGCAGTACTTC. This sequence encodes CASSYRGHLYEQYF.

V usage is TRBV10-3 and J usage is TRBJ1-2, with 9 bases matching TRBD1. With 7 bases clipped from V and 4 bases from J, the junction kept 4 bases outside the gene matches. CDR1 and CDR2 (germline): ENHRY, SYGVKD. The CDR3 has 13 residues. DNA of the CDR3: TGTGCCATCACCCAGACAGGGGGCTATGGCTACACCTTC. It codes for CAITQTGGYGYTF.

The V call is TRBV9, the J call TRBJ2-3; tentatively, D is TRBD2 (6 bases). Germline CDR1 and CDR2: SGDLS and YYNGEE. V lost 4 bases to trimming and J lost 6 bases, with 18 bases between them. The CDR3 is 15 amino acids. CDR3 in amino acids: CASSTPGTPADTQYF. In nucleotides, the CDR3 is TGTGCCAGCAGCACACCCGGGACTCCAGCGGATACGCAGTATTTT.

This clone showed up just a few times. The DNA of the CDR3 is TGCGCCAGCAGCCAGACAGGGGGCTACGAGCAGTACTTC. This sequence encodes CASSQTGGYEQYF. V and J are TRBV5-1 and TRBJ2-7; the match to TRBD1 covers 9 bases. The CDR3 is 13 residues long. Germline CDR1 and CDR2: SGHRS and YFSETQ. V lost 4 bases, J lost 3 bases, and 2 bases stayed unmatched.

V and J are TRBV15 and TRBJ2-2; D gene ambiguous. The germline CDR1 and CDR2 sequences are LNHNV and YYDKDF (reference sequence). The CDR3 spans 14 residues. V lost 8 bases to trimming and J lost 3 bases, with 13 bases between them. The CDR3 protein is CATGPLVDTGELFF. CDR3 nucleotide sequence: TGTGCCACCGGCCCTCTCGTGGACACCGGGGAGCTGTTTTTT.

The chain joins TRBV6-6 to TRBJ1-1; tentative D call: TRBD1 (5 bases). The germline gives CDR1 MNHNY, CDR2 SVGAGI (reference sequence). V lost 5 bases and J 11 bases, leaving 15 bases between the germline ends. The CDR3 covers 12 residues. CDR3 DNA: TGTGCCAGCAGTATACCTCAGGGAAGCGCTTTCTTT. Its protein is CASSIPQGSAFF.

A remark on this clone: The sample has other DNA sequences that encode this CDR3 too. The chain has TRBV6-5 and TRBJ1-5, with D tentatively TRBD1 (6 bases). The germline CDR1 and CDR2 sequences are MNHEY and SVGAGI. This CDR3 contains 13 residues. V lost 6 bases to trimming and J lost 4 bases, with 10 bases between them. This chain's CDR3 is CASSPDRNQPQHF. CDR3 nucleotides: TGTGCCAGCAGCCCGGACAGAAATCAGCCCCAGCATTTT.

As DNA, the CDR3 is TGTGCCAGCAGTTTTTACCAGGGAAATGGCTACACCTTC. Translation gives CASSFYQGNGYTF. The chain combines TRBV27 with TRBJ1-2, with D possibly being TRBD1 (5 bases). Trimming pared 3 bases from V and 6 bases from J, leaving 11 bases between. Germline CDR1 is MNHEY and CDR2 is SMNVEV (reference sequence). The CDR3 covers 13 residues.

V gene TRBV12-3 or TRBV12-4 combines with J gene TRBJ1-1; 7 bases line up with TRBD1. V lost 7 bases to trimming and J lost 7 bases; unmatched junction nucleotides: 9. The CDR3 totals 13 residues. The DNA for the CDR3 is TGTGCCAGCACCCTAACAGGGGAAAGTGAAGCTTTCTTT. Translation: CASTLTGESEAFF.

V is TRBV7-2 and J is TRBJ2-3, with 15 bases matching TRBD2. The CDR3 is 17 residues long. J gave up 5 bases and V 5 bases, and 8 bases lay outside the gene matches. Per germline, CDR1 SGHTA and CDR2 FQGNSA. CDR3 in DNA: TGTGCCAGCAGCCCGGGACTAGCGGGGGGTGGCAAAGATACGCAGTATTTT. Its protein product is CASSPGLAGGGKDTQYF.

There are many counts of this clone. The chain uses TRBV3-1 (or the pseudogene TRBV3-2) and TRBJ2-7; 9 positions match TRBD1. Per the germline V gene, CDR1 is LGHDT and CDR2 is YNNKEL (reference sequence). The junction had 5 bases not matched to a gene; V was cut back by 3 bases and J by 5 bases. The CDR3 runs 14 residues. In nucleotides, the CDR3 is TGTGCCAGCAGCCACTACAGGGGGCGCCACGAGCAGTACTTC. Its protein is CASSHYRGRHEQYF.

CDR3 in amino acids: CASSDAASGRSGEQFF. The CDR3 bases are TGTGCCAGCAGTGACGCGGCTAGCGGGAGAAGCGGAGAGCAGTTCTTC. The chain recombines TRBV2 with TRBJ2-1; 10 bases line up with TRBD2. This CDR3 has 16 amino acids. The germline V gene encodes CDR1 SNHLY and CDR2 FYNNEI. V was clipped by 3 bases and J by 10 bases; unmatched bases: 12.

The rearrangement joins TRBV5-6 to TRBJ1-2; D remains ambiguous. This CDR3 is 16 amino acids long. V lost 3 bases and J 0 bases, leaving 15 bases between the germline ends. Germline assignment: CDR1 SGHDT and CDR2 YYEEEE. CDR3 coding DNA: TGTGCCAGCAGCTCCCCTTACAGCTACTCTAACTATGGCTACACCTTC. Amino acid sequence: CASSSPYSYSNYGYTF.

This chain uses TRBV5-6 with TRBJ1-2, with no clear D. The CDR3 spans 13 residues. Germline assignment: CDR1 SGHDT and CDR2 YYEEEE. The V end was cut by 4 bases, the J end by 4 bases, with 11 bases between. CDR3 loop: CASSLAASYGYTF. The CDR3 DNA reads TGTGCCAGCAGCCTCGCAGCGAGCTATGGCTACACCTTC.

This chain connects TRBV20-1 to TRBJ2-4; the D gene is possibly TRBD1 (6 bases). CDR1 and CDR2 from the germline V gene are DFQATT and SNEGSKA (reference sequence). The CDR3 contains 15 residues. Trimming pared 4 bases from V and 0 bases from J, leaving 13 bases between. The CDR3 loop reads CSAIDRRLAKNIQYF. In DNA, the CDR3 is TGCAGTGCTATTGACAGGCGCCTAGCCAAAAACATTCAGTACTTC.

This chain links TRBV2 with TRBJ2-3; D unresolved. Germline-derived CDR1 and CDR2 are SNHLY and FYNNEI. Trimming left V 4 bases short and J 6 bases short, with 17 bases between. The CDR3 extends over 15 amino acids. The CDR3 region has the DNA TGTGCCAGCAGTGTCGACACACCCCAGGCGGATACGCAGTATTTT. Its protein is CASSVDTPQADTQYF. The whole variable domain, filled in from reference TRBV2 and TRBJ2-3, reads EPEVTQTPSHQVTQMGQEVILRCVPISNHLYFYWYRQILGQKVEFLVSFYNNEISEKSEIFDDQFSVERPDGSNFTLKIRSTKLEDSAMYFCASSVDTPQADTQYFGPGTRLTVL.

This CDR3 is CSVASLAEDEQYF. The CDR3 nucleotides are TGCAGCGTTGCAAGCTTAGCGGAGGACGAGCAGTACTTC. The genes are TRBV29-1 and TRBJ2-7; the D gene is possibly TRBD2 (6 bases). This CDR3 spans 13 amino acids. Germline assignment: CDR1 SQVTM and CDR2 ANQGSEA. V dropped 4 bases and J dropped 5 bases, with 15 bases sitting between them.

The chain uses TRBV5-8 and TRBJ2-7; D gene uncertain. Germline assignment: CDR1 SGHTS and CDR2 YDEGEE. V lost 3 bases and J 3 bases, leaving 4 bases between the germline ends. The CDR3 runs 11 residues. CDR3 amino acids: CASSSLYEQYF. The DNA of the CDR3 is TGTGCCAGCAGCTCCCTCTACGAGCAGTACTTC.

The chain links TRBV5-1 to TRBJ1-2; D not resolved. The V and J ends lost 4 bases and 7 bases respectively, with 14 bases between them. The CDR3 loop spans 13 amino acids. Germline CDR1 is SGHRS and CDR2 is YFSETQ. The CDR3 sequence is CASSPGGDSGYTF. CDR3 in DNA: TGCGCCAGCAGCCCTGGCGGCGACTCTGGCTACACCTTC.

The V gene is TRBV5-1, the J gene TRBJ2-1; 7 bases fit TRBD2. The V and J ends lost 4 bases and 7 bases, in that order; junction bases with no gene match: 14. The CDR3 extends over 16 amino acids. Germline assignment: CDR1 SGHRS and CDR2 YFSETQ. CDR3 nucleotides: TGCGCCAGCAGCGAACAACTAGCGCTAAAGATGAATGAGCAGTTCTTC. The encoded protein is CASSEQLALKMNEQFF.